This TCR beta chain stems from a study of blood T cells in healthy people across ages. Study at large: There was about one barcoded beta molecule captured by template switching per two T cells. Study findings and constraints: Both naive CD4+ cell counts and diversity were greater in long-lived donors than in aged donors.

Comment on this clonotype: Its antigen is currently unknown.

Sample-barcoded 5' priming and a J-beta primer mix drove a second PCR of roughly 7 to 11 cycles. TCRdb recomputed calls from the 5' RACE reads with MiXCR, one row per CDR3 protein. The table lists over a million distinct CDR3 sequences, approximately 26% of them singletons. Deletions cut 6 bases from V and 6 bases from J, with 15 bases between. Looked up from germline, CDR1 is MNHNS and CDR2 is SASEGT. This CDR3 comprises 13 residues. This same sample was also taken into another study, of T cells of mothers and their children. That study adds: Reads obtained per mother exceeded 10 million TCR beta CDR3 reads, with a few million obtained per child.

This chain joins TRBV6-1 and TRBJ2-7; possibly TRBD2 for D (6 bases). The sequencing sample was made of blood. This receptor was taken from a girl aged 2-10 years in good health. This CDR3 reads CASRRTGLTEQYF. Here the CDR3 DNA reads TGTGCCAGCAGGAGGACGGGACTGACCGAGCAGTACTTC.